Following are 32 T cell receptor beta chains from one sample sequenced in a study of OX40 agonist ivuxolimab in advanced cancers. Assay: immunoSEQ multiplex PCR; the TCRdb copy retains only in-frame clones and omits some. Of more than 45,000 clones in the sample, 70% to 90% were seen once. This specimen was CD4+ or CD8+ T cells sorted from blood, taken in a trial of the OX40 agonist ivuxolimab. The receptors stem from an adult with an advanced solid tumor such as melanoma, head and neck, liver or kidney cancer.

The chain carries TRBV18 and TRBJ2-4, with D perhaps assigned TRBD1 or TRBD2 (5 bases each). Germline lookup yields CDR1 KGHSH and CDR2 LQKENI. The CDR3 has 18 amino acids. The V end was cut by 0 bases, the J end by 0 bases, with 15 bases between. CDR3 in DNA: TGTGCCAGCTCACCACCGAGGGACGAATTGAAAGCCAAAAACATTCAGTACTTC. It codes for CASSPPRDELKAKNIQYF.

The DNA for the CDR3 is TGTGCCAGCAGGATCTTTCAGGGGAACTATGGCTACACCTTC. It yields the protein CASRIFQGNYGYTF. This chain uses TRBV27 with TRBJ1-2; D might be TRBD1 (6 bases). The germline CDR1 and CDR2 sequences are MNHEY and SMNVEV (reference sequence). The germline V and J ends were trimmed by 6 bases and 2 bases, with 13 bases remaining between them. This CDR3 spans 14 amino acids.

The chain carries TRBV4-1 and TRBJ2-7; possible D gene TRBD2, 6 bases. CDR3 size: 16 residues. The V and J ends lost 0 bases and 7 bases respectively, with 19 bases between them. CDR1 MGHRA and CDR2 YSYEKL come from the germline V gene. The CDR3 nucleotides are TGCGCCAGCAGCCAAGATACCGGGACTGCCCTTGTGGAGCAGTACTTC. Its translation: CASSQDTGTALVEQYF.

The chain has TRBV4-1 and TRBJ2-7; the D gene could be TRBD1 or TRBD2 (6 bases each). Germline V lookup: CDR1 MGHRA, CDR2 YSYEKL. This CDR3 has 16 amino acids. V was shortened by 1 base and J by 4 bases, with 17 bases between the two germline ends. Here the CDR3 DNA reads TGCGCCAGCAGCCAAGTTCACGGGGGCCCACAGTACGAGCAGTACTTC. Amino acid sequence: CASSQVHGGPQYEQYF.

The CDR3 loop is CASSLEGQGFDGYTF. The DNA of the CDR3 is TGCGCCAGCAGCTTGGAAGGGCAGGGCTTCGATGGCTACACCTTC. The chain couples TRBV5-1 to TRBJ1-2; possible D gene TRBD1, 5 bases. CDR3 length: 15 amino acids. Germline V gene lookup returns CDR1 SGHRS and CDR2 YFSETQ. V lost 0 bases to trimming and J lost 6 bases, with 15 bases between them.

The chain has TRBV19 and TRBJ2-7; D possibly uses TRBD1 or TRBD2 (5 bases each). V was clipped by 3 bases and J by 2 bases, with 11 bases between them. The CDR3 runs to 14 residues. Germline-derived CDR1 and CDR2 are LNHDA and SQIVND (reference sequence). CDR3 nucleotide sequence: TGTGCCAGTAGTATCCGGGACGCAGCCTACGAGCAGTACTTC. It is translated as CASSIRDAAYEQYF.

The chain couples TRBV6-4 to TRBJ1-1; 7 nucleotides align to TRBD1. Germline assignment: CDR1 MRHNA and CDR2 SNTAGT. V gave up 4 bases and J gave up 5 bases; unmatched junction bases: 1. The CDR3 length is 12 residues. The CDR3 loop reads CASSAGGTEAFF. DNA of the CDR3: TGTGCCAGCAGTGCAGGGGGGACTGAAGCTTTCTTT.

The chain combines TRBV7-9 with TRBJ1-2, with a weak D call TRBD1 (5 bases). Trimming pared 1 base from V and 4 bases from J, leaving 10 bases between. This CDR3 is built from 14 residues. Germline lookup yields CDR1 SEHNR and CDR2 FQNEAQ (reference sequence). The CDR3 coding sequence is TGTGCCAGCAGCTTAGGAGGGGAAGTCTATGGCTACACCTTC. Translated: CASSLGGEVYGYTF.

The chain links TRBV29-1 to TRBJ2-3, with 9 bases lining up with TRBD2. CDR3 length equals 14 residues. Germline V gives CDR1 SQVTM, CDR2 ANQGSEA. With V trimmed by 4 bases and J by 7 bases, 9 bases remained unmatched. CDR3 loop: CSVVAGGPGNTQYF. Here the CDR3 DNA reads TGCAGCGTTGTGGCGGGGGGGCCTGGGAATACGCAGTATTTT.

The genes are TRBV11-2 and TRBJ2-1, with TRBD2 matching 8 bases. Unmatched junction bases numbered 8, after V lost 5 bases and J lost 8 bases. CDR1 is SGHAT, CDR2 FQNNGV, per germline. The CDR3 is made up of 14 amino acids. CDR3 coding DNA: TGTGCCAGCAGCCGACTGCGGGGGGAGGATGAGCAGTTCTTC. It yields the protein CASSRLRGEDEQFF. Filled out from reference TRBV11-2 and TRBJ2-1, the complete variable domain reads EAGVAQSPRYKIIEKRQSVAFWCNPISGHATLYWYQQILGQGPKLLIQFQNNGVVDDSQLPKDRFSAERLKGVDSTLKIQPAKLEDSAVYLCASSRLRGEDEQFFGPGTRLTVL.

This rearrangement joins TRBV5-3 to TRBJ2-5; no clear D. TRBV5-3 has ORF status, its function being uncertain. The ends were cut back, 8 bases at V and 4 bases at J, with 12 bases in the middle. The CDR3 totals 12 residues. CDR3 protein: CASSSQTETQYF. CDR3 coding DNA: TGTGCCAGCAGTTCCCAGACAGAGACCCAGTACTTC.

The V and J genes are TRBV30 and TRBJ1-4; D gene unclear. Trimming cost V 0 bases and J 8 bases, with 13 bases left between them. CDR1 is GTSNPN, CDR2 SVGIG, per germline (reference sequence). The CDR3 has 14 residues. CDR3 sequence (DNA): TGTGCCTGGAGTGTAGAAGGGATCGGGGAAAAACTGTTTTTT. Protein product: CAWSVEGIGEKLFF.

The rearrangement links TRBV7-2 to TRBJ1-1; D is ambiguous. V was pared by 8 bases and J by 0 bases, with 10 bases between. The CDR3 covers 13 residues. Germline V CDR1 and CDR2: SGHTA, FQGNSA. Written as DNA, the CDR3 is TGTGCCAGCTGGGCCCTGATGAACACTGAAGCTTTCTTT. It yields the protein CASWALMNTEAFF.

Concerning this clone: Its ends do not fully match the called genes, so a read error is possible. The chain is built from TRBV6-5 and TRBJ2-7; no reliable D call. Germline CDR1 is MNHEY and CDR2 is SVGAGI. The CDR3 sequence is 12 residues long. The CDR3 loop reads CVTRQSSHEQYF. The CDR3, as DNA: TGTGTCACGAGGCAGAGCTCCCACGAGCAGTACTTC.

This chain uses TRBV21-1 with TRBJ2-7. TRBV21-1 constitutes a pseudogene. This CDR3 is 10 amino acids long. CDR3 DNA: TGTGCCAGCAGGTTAGGTGAGCAGTACTTC. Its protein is CASRLGEQYF.

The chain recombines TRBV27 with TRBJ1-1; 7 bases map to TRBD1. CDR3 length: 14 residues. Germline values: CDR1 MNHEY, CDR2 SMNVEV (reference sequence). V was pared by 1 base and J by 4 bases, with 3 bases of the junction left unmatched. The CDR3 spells CASSLWSGGTEAFF. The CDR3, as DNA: TGTGCCAGCAGTTTATGGTCAGGGGGCACTGAAGCTTTCTTT.

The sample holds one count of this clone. The CDR3 is CASSTYNEQFF. The CDR3, as DNA: TGTGCCAGCAGTACCTACAATGAGCAGTTCTTC. V and J are TRBV28 and TRBJ2-1; D is unclear. Trimming took off 5 bases at V and 2 bases at J, with 1 base between the two ends. From germline, CDR1 is MDHEN and CDR2 SYDVKM. The CDR3 spans 11 residues.

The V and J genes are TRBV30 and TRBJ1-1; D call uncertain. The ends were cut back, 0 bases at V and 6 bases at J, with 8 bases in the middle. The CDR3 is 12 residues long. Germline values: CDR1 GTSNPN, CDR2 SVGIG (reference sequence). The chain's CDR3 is CAWSVKAPEAFF. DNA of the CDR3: TGTGCCTGGAGTGTAAAGGCGCCTGAAGCTTTCTTT.

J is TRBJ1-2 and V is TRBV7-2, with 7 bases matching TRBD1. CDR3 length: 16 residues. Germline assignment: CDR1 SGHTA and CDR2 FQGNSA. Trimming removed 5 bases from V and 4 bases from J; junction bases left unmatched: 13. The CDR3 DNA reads TGTGCCAGCAGCCAACCCAGGACAGGAACGTTCTATGGCTACACCTTC. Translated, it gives CASSQPRTGTFYGYTF.

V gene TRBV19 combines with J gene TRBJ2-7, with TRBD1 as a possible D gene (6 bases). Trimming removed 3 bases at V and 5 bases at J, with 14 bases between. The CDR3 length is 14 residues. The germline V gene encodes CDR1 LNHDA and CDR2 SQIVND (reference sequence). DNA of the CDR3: TGTGCCAGTAGTATCCGGGACATTAGCGACGAGCAGTACTTC. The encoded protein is CASSIRDISDEQYF.

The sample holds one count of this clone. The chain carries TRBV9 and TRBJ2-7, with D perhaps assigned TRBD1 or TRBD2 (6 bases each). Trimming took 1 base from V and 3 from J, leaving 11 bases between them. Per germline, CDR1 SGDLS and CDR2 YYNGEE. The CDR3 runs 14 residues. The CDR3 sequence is CASSVSGGRYEQYF. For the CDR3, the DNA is TGTGCCAGCAGCGTATCCGGGGGCCGCTACGAGCAGTACTTC.

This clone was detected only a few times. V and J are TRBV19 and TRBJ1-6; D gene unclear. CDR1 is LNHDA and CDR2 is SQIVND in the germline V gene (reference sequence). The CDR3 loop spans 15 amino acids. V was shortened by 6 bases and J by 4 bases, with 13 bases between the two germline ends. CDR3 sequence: CASSGGVRYNSPLHF. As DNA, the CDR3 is TGTGCCAGTAGCGGAGGCGTGAGATATAATTCACCCCTCCACTTT.

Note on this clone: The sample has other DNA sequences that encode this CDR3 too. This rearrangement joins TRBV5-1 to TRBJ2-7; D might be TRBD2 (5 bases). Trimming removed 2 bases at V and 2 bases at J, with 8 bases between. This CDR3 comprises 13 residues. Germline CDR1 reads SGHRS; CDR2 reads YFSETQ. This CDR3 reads CASSLGGTYEQYF. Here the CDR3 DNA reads TGCGCCAGCAGCTTAGGAGGCACCTACGAGCAGTACTTC.

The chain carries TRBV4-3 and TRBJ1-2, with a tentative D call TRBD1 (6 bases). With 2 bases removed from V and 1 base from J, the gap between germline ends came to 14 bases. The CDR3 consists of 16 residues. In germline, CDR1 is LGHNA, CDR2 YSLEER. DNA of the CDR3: TGCGCCAGCAGCCAAAGAGGACAGAGAAGTAACTATGGCTACACCTTC. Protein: CASSQRGQRSNYGYTF.

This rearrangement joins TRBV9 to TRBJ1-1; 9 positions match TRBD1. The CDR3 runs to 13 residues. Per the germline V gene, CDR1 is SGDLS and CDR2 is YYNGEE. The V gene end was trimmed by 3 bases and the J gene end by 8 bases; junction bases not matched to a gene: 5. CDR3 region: CASSAGTGNEAFF. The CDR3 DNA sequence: TGTGCCAGCAGCGCAGGGACAGGGAACGAAGCTTTCTTT.

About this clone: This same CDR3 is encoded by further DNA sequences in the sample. CDR3 amino acids: CASSLQVYEQYF. DNA of the CDR3: TGTGCCAGCAGCCTCCAAGTTTACGAGCAGTACTTC. This chain uses TRBV28 with TRBJ2-7; D ambiguous. The CDR3 contains 12 residues. The ends were cut back, 6 bases at V and 4 bases at J, with 10 bases in the middle. Looked up from germline, CDR1 is MDHEN and CDR2 is SYDVKM. The complete variable domain, with remaining parts taken from reference TRBV28 and TRBJ2-7, reads DVKVTQSSRYLVKRTGEKVFLECVQDMDHENMFWYRQDPGLGLRLIYFSYDVKMKEKGDIPEGYSVSREKKERFSLILESASTNQTSMYLCASSLQVYEQYFGPGTRLTVT.

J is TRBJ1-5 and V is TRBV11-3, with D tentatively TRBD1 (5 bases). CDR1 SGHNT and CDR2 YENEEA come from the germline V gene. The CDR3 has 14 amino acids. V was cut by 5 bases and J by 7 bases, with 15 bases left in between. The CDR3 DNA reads TGTGCCAGCAGCCGAGGGGTGGGGCGACAGCCCCAGCATTTT. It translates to CASSRGVGRQPQHF.

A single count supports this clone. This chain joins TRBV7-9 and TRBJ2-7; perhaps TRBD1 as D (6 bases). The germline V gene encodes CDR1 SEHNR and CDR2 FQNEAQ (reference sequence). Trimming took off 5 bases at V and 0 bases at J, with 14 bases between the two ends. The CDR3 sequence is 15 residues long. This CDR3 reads CASSRSGQISYEQYF. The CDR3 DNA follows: TGTGCCAGCAGCAGAAGTGGACAGATCTCCTACGAGCAGTACTTC.

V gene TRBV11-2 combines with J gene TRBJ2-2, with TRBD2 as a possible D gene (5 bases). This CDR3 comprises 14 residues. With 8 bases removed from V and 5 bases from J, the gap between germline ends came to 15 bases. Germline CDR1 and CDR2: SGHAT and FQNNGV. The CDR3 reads CASSSVKRTGELFF. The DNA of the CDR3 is TGTGCCAGCTCGTCAGTAAAGCGGACCGGGGAGCTGTTTTTT. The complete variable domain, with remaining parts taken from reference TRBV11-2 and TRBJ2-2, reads EAGVAQSPRYKIIEKRQSVAFWCNPISGHATLYWYQQILGQGPKLLIQFQNNGVVDDSQLPKDRFSAERLKGVDSTLKIQPAKLEDSAVYLCASSSVKRTGELFFGEGSRLTVL.

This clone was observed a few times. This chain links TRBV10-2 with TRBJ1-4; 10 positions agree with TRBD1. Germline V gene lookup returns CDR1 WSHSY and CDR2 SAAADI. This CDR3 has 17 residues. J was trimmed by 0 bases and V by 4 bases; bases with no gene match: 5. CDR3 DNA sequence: TGCGCCAGCAGTGTGAGGGACAGGGGTCCAACTAATGAAAAACTGTTTTTT. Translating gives CASSVRDRGPTNEKLFF.

CDR3 loop: CASRSGLSEQFF. The CDR3 nucleotides are TGTGCCAGCAGGAGCGGGCTCAGCGAGCAGTTCTTC. The J gene is TRBJ2-1, the V gene TRBV27; possible D gene TRBD2, 6 bases. CDR3 length equals 12 residues. Trimming cost V 6 bases and J 10 bases, with 13 bases left between them. Germline V gene lookup returns CDR1 MNHEY and CDR2 SMNVEV (reference sequence).

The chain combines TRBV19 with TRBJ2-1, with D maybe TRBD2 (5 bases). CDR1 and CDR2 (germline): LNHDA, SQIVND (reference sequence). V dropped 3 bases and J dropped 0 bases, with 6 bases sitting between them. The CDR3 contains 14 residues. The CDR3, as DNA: TGTGCCAGTAGTATTGGGAGCTCCTACAATGAGCAGTTCTTC. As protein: CASSIGSSYNEQFF.